This record looks at one TCR beta chain sequence and its context. Clones were read by immunoSEQ multiplex PCR, and TCRdb kept only the in-frame ones, dropping some. The top ten hold approximately 1.4% of the sample, which has 200,000 to 250,000 clones, roughly 94% seen once. The CDR3 contains 16 residues. Trimming took 7 bases from V and 1 from J, leaving 19 bases between them. Germline-derived CDR1 and CDR2 are MDHEN and SYDVKM. The data were taken from a study of control samples from healthy donors and cancer patients. The V call is TRBV28, the J call TRBJ1-1; TRBD1 might be the D (5 bases). The receptor's source is a middle-aged man in good health. Sequenced: blood. In DNA, the CDR3 is TGTGCCAGCACCTTAAGTCGGGGCACTTCGAACACTGAAGCTTTCTTT. Amino acids: CASTLSRGTSNTEAFF.